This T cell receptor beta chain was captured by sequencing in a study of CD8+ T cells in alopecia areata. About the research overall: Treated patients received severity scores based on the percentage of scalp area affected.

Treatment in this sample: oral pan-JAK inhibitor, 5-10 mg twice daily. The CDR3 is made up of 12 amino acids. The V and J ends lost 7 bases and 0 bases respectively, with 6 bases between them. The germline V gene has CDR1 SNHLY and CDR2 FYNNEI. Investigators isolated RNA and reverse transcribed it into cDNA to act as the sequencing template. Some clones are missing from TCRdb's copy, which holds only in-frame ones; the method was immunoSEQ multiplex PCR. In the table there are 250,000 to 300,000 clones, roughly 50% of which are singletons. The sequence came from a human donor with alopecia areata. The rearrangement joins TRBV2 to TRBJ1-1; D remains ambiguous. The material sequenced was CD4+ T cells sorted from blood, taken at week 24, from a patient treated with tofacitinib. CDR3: CASIVMNTEAFF. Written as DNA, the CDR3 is TGTGCCAGCATAGTGATGAACACTGAAGCTTTCTTT.